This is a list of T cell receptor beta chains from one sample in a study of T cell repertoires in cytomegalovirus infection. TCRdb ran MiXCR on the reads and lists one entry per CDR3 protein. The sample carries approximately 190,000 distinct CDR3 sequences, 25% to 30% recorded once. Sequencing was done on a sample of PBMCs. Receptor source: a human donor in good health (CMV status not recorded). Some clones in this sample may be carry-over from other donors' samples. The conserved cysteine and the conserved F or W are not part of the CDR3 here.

cdr3_aa: ASSFSGTGAQPQH
j_call: TRBJ1-5
cdr3_length: 13
v_call: TRBV7-2

cdr3_aa: SVEGVGGYEQY
j_call: TRBJ2-7
cdr3_length: 11
v_call: TRBV29-1

cdr3_aa: ASGGLIGTDTQY
j_call: TRBJ2-3
cdr3_length: 12
v_call: TRBV7-2

cdr3_aa: AWRGKGSSYEQY
j_call: TRBJ2-7
cdr3_length: 12
v_call: TRBV30

cdr3_aa: ASSLGSLYADTQY
j_call: TRBJ2-3
cdr3_length: 13
v_call: TRBV7-2

cdr3_aa: ASSYRGEEKLF
j_call: TRBJ1-4
cdr3_length: 11
v_call: TRBV6-6

cdr3_aa: ASTTLRRGRFYGYT
j_call: TRBJ1-2
cdr3_length: 14
v_call: TRBV19

cdr3_aa: ASSFGGGEETQY
j_call: TRBJ2-5
cdr3_length: 12
v_call: TRBV12-3/TRBV12-4

cdr3_aa: SAREFGLPAVSNQPQH
j_call: TRBJ1-5
cdr3_length: 16
v_call: TRBV20-1

cdr3_aa: AGRGASGNTIY
j_call: TRBJ1-3
cdr3_length: 11
v_call: TRBV12-3/TRBV12-4

cdr3_aa: ASSLEAGGGETQY
j_call: TRBJ2-5
cdr3_length: 13
v_call: TRBV7-2

cdr3_aa: ASSPPGGGVVSQY
j_call: TRBJ2-5
cdr3_length: 13
v_call: TRBV7-2

cdr3_aa: ASSSGEGELF
j_call: TRBJ2-2
cdr3_length: 10
v_call: TRBV12-3/TRBV12-4

cdr3_aa: ASSLETSVEAF
j_call: TRBJ1-1
cdr3_length: 11
v_call: TRBV5-1

cdr3_aa: ASSESTGTHSNQPQH
j_call: TRBJ1-5
cdr3_length: 15
v_call: TRBV25-1

cdr3_aa: ATSDPGLSINQPQH
j_call: TRBJ1-5
cdr3_length: 14
v_call: TRBV24-1

cdr3_aa: ASSPGQGRQQY
j_call: TRBJ2-7
cdr3_length: 11
v_call: TRBV7-6

cdr3_aa: ASSLRDSKGNIQY
j_call: TRBJ2-4
cdr3_length: 13
v_call: TRBV7-9

cdr3_aa: ASSVEPSVLETQY
j_call: TRBJ2-5
cdr3_length: 13
v_call: TRBV9

cdr3_aa: ASKNPQGSYEQY
j_call: TRBJ2-7
cdr3_length: 12
v_call: TRBV6-6

cdr3_aa: ASSPKDGKVVDTQY
j_call: TRBJ2-3
cdr3_length: 14
v_call: TRBV6-2/TRBV6-3

cdr3_aa: AISPGHEQY
j_call: TRBJ2-7
cdr3_length: 9
v_call: TRBV10-3

cdr3_aa: ASSQASDDYNEQF
j_call: TRBJ2-1
cdr3_length: 13
v_call: TRBV3-1

cdr3_aa: ASSPTGEYGYT
j_call: TRBJ1-2
cdr3_length: 11
v_call: TRBV7-9

cdr3_aa: ASRPKRSYNEQF
j_call: TRBJ2-1
cdr3_length: 12
v_call: TRBV19

cdr3_aa: ASSPGRGGHQPQH
j_call: TRBJ1-5
cdr3_length: 13
v_call: TRBV7-2

cdr3_aa: ASSPSTSGGPNEQF
j_call: TRBJ2-1
cdr3_length: 14
v_call: TRBV6-6

cdr3_aa: ASTSQRGGYT
j_call: TRBJ1-2
cdr3_length: 10
v_call: TRBV7-2

cdr3_aa: ASSPGPLTTAGAF
j_call: TRBJ1-1
cdr3_length: 13
v_call: TRBV12-3/TRBV12-4

cdr3_aa: ASSLIGSNQPQH
j_call: TRBJ1-5
cdr3_length: 12
v_call: TRBV7-2

cdr3_aa: ASSRASGGKETQY
j_call: TRBJ2-5
cdr3_length: 13
v_call: TRBV12-3/TRBV12-4

cdr3_aa: SARTELGNTIY
j_call: TRBJ1-3
cdr3_length: 11
v_call: TRBV20-1

cdr3_aa: ASSQDRRQGNHIQY
j_call: TRBJ2-4
cdr3_length: 14
v_call: TRBV4-3

cdr3_aa: SAREAGRNNEQF
j_call: TRBJ2-1
cdr3_length: 12
v_call: TRBV20-1

cdr3_aa: AWKRQGAKQPQH
j_call: TRBJ1-5
cdr3_length: 12
v_call: TRBV30

cdr3_aa: ASSPVSRGPQH
j_call: TRBJ1-5
cdr3_length: 11
v_call: TRBV7-2

cdr3_aa: ASSQEGLAGEETQY
j_call: TRBJ2-5
cdr3_length: 14
v_call: TRBV4-1

cdr3_aa: ASSPISSGTGGLIEQY
j_call: TRBJ2-7
cdr3_length: 16
v_call: TRBV12-3/TRBV12-4

cdr3_aa: ASSLGGTPTDTQY
j_call: TRBJ2-3
cdr3_length: 13
v_call: TRBV7-8

cdr3_aa: ASSRGLRGYEQY
j_call: TRBJ2-7
cdr3_length: 12
v_call: TRBV2

cdr3_aa: ASSRNYEQY
j_call: TRBJ2-7
cdr3_length: 9
v_call: TRBV14

cdr3_aa: ASSYSQGSNQPQH
j_call: TRBJ1-5
cdr3_length: 13
v_call: TRBV6-6

cdr3_aa: ASSYSPDTGELF
j_call: TRBJ2-2
cdr3_length: 12
v_call: TRBV6-6

cdr3_aa: ASSLGTVYGYT
j_call: TRBJ1-2
cdr3_length: 11
v_call: TRBV7-2

cdr3_aa: ASSLQGANSPLH
j_call: TRBJ1-6
cdr3_length: 12
v_call: TRBV7-2